A single sample gave rise to the 5 T cell receptor beta chains below, sequenced in a study of blood T cell repertoires in COVID-19. Clones were read by immunoSEQ multiplex PCR, and TCRdb kept only the in-frame ones, dropping some. Here the sample spans some 200,000 clones, roughly 87% being singletons. Sequencing was done on a sample of PBMCs or T cells enriched from blood (not recorded which). These receptors were taken from a woman aged 25 to 39 who had recovered from COVID-19.

J is TRBJ1-6 and V is TRBV7-9; a possible D gene is TRBD1 (5 bases). In germline, CDR1 is SEHNR, CDR2 FQNEAQ (reference sequence). CDR3 length equals 15 residues. Trimming shortened V by 4 bases and J by 7 bases, and 14 bases separated the two germline ends. The CDR3 reads CASSSDGGGNSPLHF. CDR3 in DNA: TGTGCCAGCAGCTCAGACGGGGGAGGAAATTCACCCCTCCACTTT.

The J gene is TRBJ2-2, the V gene TRBV28, with TRBD1 as a possible D gene (6 bases). The CDR3 sequence is 13 residues long. Germline V gene data show CDR1 as MDHEN and CDR2 as SYDVKM. Trimming removed 8 bases from V and 2 bases from J, with 9 bases in between. CDR3 in amino acids: CASGTTNTGELFF. CDR3 nucleotide sequence: TGTGCCAGCGGGACAACCAACACCGGGGAGCTGTTTTTT. Complete variable domain (other parts from reference TRBV28 and TRBJ2-2): DVKVTQSSRYLVKRTGEKVFLECVQDMDHENMFWYRQDPGLGLRLIYFSYDVKMKEKGDIPEGYSVSREKKERFSLILESASTNQTSMYLCASGTTNTGELFFGEGSRLTVL.

As to this clone: Other DNA sequences in this specimen translate into the identical CDR3. The CDR3 DNA follows: TGTGCCAGCCGGACGACAGGGGGAAGTGAAAAACTGTTTTTT. Amino acids: CASRTTGGSEKLFF. The genes are TRBV19 and TRBJ1-4; 9 positions match TRBD1. V shed 9 bases, J shed 7 bases, and the junction held 9 bases outside the gene matches. This CDR3 is built from 14 residues. Looked up from germline, CDR1 is LNHDA and CDR2 is SQIVND (reference sequence).

V is TRBV9 and J is TRBJ2-1; TRBD1 matches at 9 bases. Trimming removed 4 bases from V and 7 bases from J; junction bases left unmatched: 12. The CDR3 totals 16 residues. Looked up from germline, CDR1 is SGDLS and CDR2 is YYNGEE. Here the CDR3 DNA reads TGTGCCAGCAGCCCCGCCGGGACAGGGACCTGGAATGAGCAGTTCTTC. Its translation is CASSPAGTGTWNEQFF.

The chain is built from TRBV6-5 and TRBJ1-2; 9 bases line up with TRBD1. CDR1 is MNHEY and CDR2 is SVGAGI in the germline V gene. CDR3 length equals 13 residues. V lost 6 bases and J lost 8; bases outside the gene matches: 7. CDR3 in amino acids: CASRRQGVVGYTF. The CDR3, as DNA: TGTGCCAGCAGACGACAGGGGGTTGTCGGCTACACCTTC.